This T cell receptor (beta chain) comes out of a study of monozygotic twins with inflammatory bowel disease. Overall study results and limits: Those with IBD had lower TCRbeta diversity (inverse Simpson) than their healthy co-twins did.

The germline CDR1 and CDR2 sequences are SGHVS and FQNEAQ. The CDR3 is 15 amino acids. Making each TCR library took approximately 3,700 ng of total RNA. The template switching step added UMIs that contained a 6-nucleotide sample barcode. Each of TCRalpha and TCRbeta cDNA went through two nested PCRs, lasting approximately 16 and 10 cycles. TCRdb re-called the 5' RACE reads and shows each CDR3 protein once, DNA omitted. The table for this sample gives approximately 400,000 distinct CDR3 sequences. In the case of this clonotype: Its target is unknown.

The sequence derives from a human donor with ulcerative colitis or Crohn's disease, or a healthy co-twin of an affected twin (not recorded which). Sequencing used blood. The V gene is TRBV7-8, the J gene TRBJ2-4; TCRdb's D call, TRBD2, is unchecked because there is no DNA. The CDR3 is CASSLEGTPKNIQYF.